The 21 T cell receptor beta chains presented below share a single source sample, sequenced in a study of T cell responses to AZD1222 COVID-19 vaccine. The method was immunoSEQ multiplex PCR; TCRdb's version includes in-frame clones alone and lacks a portion of them. The data contain tens of thousands of clones, around 90% of them seen just once; the ten biggest clones take up roughly 5.6%. The sequences come from peripheral blood, collected on day 0 of MenACWY control vaccination. The receptor set was obtained from an adult in good health.

This clone was seen once. The gene calls are TRBV6-4 and TRBJ2-7, with 9 positions matching TRBD1. V lost 0 bases to trimming and J lost 2 bases; unmatched junction nucleotides: 2. CDR3 length equals 15 residues. The V gene's germline CDR1 is MRHNA and CDR2 SNTAGT. This CDR3 is CASSDSNRGPYEQYF. In DNA, the CDR3 is TGTGCCAGCAGTGACTCGAACAGGGGGCCCTACGAGCAGTACTTC.

J is TRBJ1-1 and V is TRBV9; D is unclear. The germline V and J ends were trimmed by 4 bases and 1 base, with 14 bases remaining between them. Germline CDR1 and CDR2: SGDLS and YYNGEE. CDR3 length: 15 amino acids. The CDR3 loop reads CASSPHSNPNTEAFF. CDR3 sequence (DNA): TGTGCCAGCAGCCCTCACTCCAACCCGAACACTGAAGCTTTCTTT. Full variable domain (missing parts from reference TRBV9 and TRBJ1-1): DSGVTQTPKHLITATGQRVTLRCSPRSGDLSVYWYQQSLDQGLQFLIQYYNGEERAKGNILERFSAQQFPDLHSELNLSSLELGDSALYFCASSPHSNPNTEAFFGQGTRLTVV.

This chain links TRBV7-6 with TRBJ2-7; 9 bases are a match to TRBD2. J was trimmed by 2 bases and V by 5 bases; bases with no gene match: 4. Per germline, CDR1 SGHVS and CDR2 FNYEAQ. The CDR3 consists of 14 residues. The CDR3 nucleotides read TGTGCCAGCAGCCCTAGCGGGGACCCCTACGAGCAGTACTTC. It encodes CASSPSGDPYEQYF.

This chain links TRBV11-2 with TRBJ1-1; tentative D call: TRBD1 (6 bases). Between the trimmed V and J ends, which lost 3 bases and 5 bases, there was a span of 19 bases. The CDR3 is 16 amino acids. The germline V gene has CDR1 SGHAT and CDR2 FQNNGV. This chain's CDR3 is CASSFEQGSGETEAFF. The CDR3, as DNA: TGTGCCAGCAGCTTCGAACAGGGAAGTGGGGAGACTGAAGCTTTCTTT. The whole variable domain, filled in from reference TRBV11-2 and TRBJ1-1, reads EAGVAQSPRYKIIEKRQSVAFWCNPISGHATLYWYQQILGQGPKLLIQFQNNGVVDDSQLPKDRFSAERLKGVDSTLKIQPAKLEDSAVYLCASSFEQGSGETEAFFGQGTRLTVV.

The chain recombines TRBV2 with TRBJ2-1; tentatively, D is TRBD2 (6 bases). CDR3 length: 12 residues. V gave up 5 bases and J gave up 15 bases, with 17 bases separating them. Germline V gives CDR1 SNHLY, CDR2 FYNNEI. This chain's CDR3 is CASSLSSDGMFF. The DNA of the CDR3 is TGTGCCAGCAGTCTTTCTAGCGACGGTATGTTCTTC.

The rearrangement joins TRBV14 to TRBJ1-2, with 7 bases that match TRBD1. Germline trimming cut 4 bases from V and 8 bases from J; bases unmatched to any gene: 13. This CDR3 comprises 15 residues. The germline gives CDR1 SGHDN, CDR2 FVKESK. This CDR3 reads CASSRSNRGWGGYTF. CDR3 nucleotides: TGTGCCAGCAGCCGCTCAAACAGGGGTTGGGGAGGCTACACCTTC.

The rearrangement links TRBV27 to TRBJ2-7, with 9 bases aligning to TRBD2. The CDR3 is made up of 15 amino acids. The V gene's germline CDR1 is MNHEY and CDR2 SMNVEV (reference sequence). After removal of 6 bases from V and 5 bases from J, the junction contained 11 bases not matched to a gene. The DNA of the CDR3 is TGTGCCAGCAGGCCCAACCTAGCGGGGTCCGACGAGCAGTACTTC. Translation gives CASRPNLAGSDEQYF.

The J gene is TRBJ1-2, the V gene TRBV2; D may be TRBD1 (6 bases). From germline, CDR1 is SNHLY and CDR2 FYNNEI. The ends were cut back, 3 bases at V and 1 base at J, with 9 bases in the middle. The CDR3 length is 14 residues. The DNA for the CDR3 is TGTGCCAGCAGTGACAGGGGCCATAACTATGGCTACACCTTC. Its translation: CASSDRGHNYGYTF.

V gene TRBV5-1 combines with J gene TRBJ1-1; the match to TRBD1 covers 10 bases. V trimming: 4 bases; J trimming: 3 bases; junction bases outside the gene matches: 6. The V gene's germline CDR1 is SGHRS and CDR2 YFSETQ. This CDR3 spans 15 amino acids. CDR3 sequence (DNA): TGCGCCAGCAGCCCAACGGGACAGGGGTACACTGAAGCTTTCTTT. Translation gives CASSPTGQGYTEAFF.

The V gene is TRBV10-1, the J gene TRBJ2-2; 12 nucleotides line up with TRBD2. The germline gives CDR1 WNHNN, CDR2 SYGVQD (reference sequence). V was pared by 8 bases and J by 6 bases, with 1 base of the junction left unmatched. The CDR3 consists of 13 residues. The CDR3 nucleotides read TGCGCCAGCGGGACTAGCGGGTCCGGGGAGCTGTTTTTT. Its protein is CASGTSGSGELFF.

This chain uses TRBV5-5 with TRBJ2-1; 9 nucleotides match TRBD1. The germline V gene has CDR1 SGHKS and CDR2 YYEKEE (reference sequence). The CDR3 is 15 amino acids. The V segment lost 4 bases and the J segment 8 bases; nucleotides outside the gene matches: 10. DNA of the CDR3: TGTGCCAGCAGCACACAGGGGGCGCATATCGATGAGCAGTTCTTC. Translated: CASSTQGAHIDEQFF.

V and J are TRBV20-1 and TRBJ1-1; maybe TRBD1 (5 bases). Germline values: CDR1 DFQATT, CDR2 SNEGSKA (reference sequence). The CDR3 covers 11 residues. V lost 6 bases, J lost 3 bases, and 8 bases lay in between. CDR3 in amino acids: CSALGDTEAFF. CDR3 DNA: TGCAGTGCCCTGGGGGACACTGAAGCTTTCTTT.

This rearrangement joins TRBV6-5 to TRBJ2-7, with 8 bases aligning to TRBD1. V lost 2 bases and J lost 1; bases outside the gene matches: 1. The CDR3 contains 14 residues. The germline gives CDR1 MNHEY, CDR2 SVGAGI. CDR3 in amino acids: CASSYDRGSYEQYF. Here the CDR3 DNA reads TGTGCCAGCAGTTACGACAGGGGTTCCTACGAGCAGTACTTC.

The chain is built from TRBV28 and TRBJ1-4; D uncertain. The ends were cut back, 7 bases at V and 4 bases at J, with 10 bases in the middle. CDR1 and CDR2 (germline): MDHEN, SYDVKM. The CDR3 extends over 13 amino acids. CDR3 protein: CASTGSLNEKLFF. DNA for the CDR3: TGTGCCAGCACCGGGTCCCTTAATGAAAAACTGTTTTTT.

The J gene is TRBJ2-5, the V gene TRBV10-3; 7 bases agree with TRBD2. The CDR3 spans 13 residues. Germline V gene sequence: CDR1 ENHRY, CDR2 SYGVKD. Germline trimming cut 4 bases from V and 5 bases from J; bases unmatched to any gene: 4. The CDR3 DNA follows: TGTGCCATCAGTGGGGCGGGGGACGAGACCCAGTACTTC. This gives the protein CAISGAGDETQYF.

This chain joins TRBV7-9 and TRBJ2-2; 8 bases line up with TRBD1. This CDR3 region has 16 residues. V shed 5 bases, J shed 1 base, and the junction held 6 bases outside the gene matches. From germline, CDR1 is SEHNR and CDR2 FQNEAQ (reference sequence). This CDR3 reads CASSARQGRNTGELFF. CDR3 DNA: TGTGCCAGCAGCGCGAGACAGGGGAGGAACACCGGGGAGCTGTTTTTT.

The gene calls are TRBV27 and TRBJ2-2; possibly TRBD2 for D (6 bases). Trimming removed 5 bases from V and 4 bases from J, with 14 bases in between. CDR1 MNHEY and CDR2 SMNVEV come from the germline V gene (reference sequence). CDR3 size: 15 residues. The CDR3 protein is CASSGPGGATGELFF. The DNA for the CDR3 is TGTGCCAGCAGTGGCCCCGGGGGAGCCACCGGGGAGCTGTTTTTT.

This clone was recorded once. The V and J genes are TRBV5-8 and TRBJ1-5; unclear D gene. The CDR3 has 11 amino acids. Germline loops: CDR1 SGHTS, CDR2 YDEGEE. V was trimmed by 4 bases and J by 9 bases, leaving 8 bases between them. The CDR3 DNA is TGTGCCAGCAGCCCTGAGGGGCCCCAGCATTTT. Residues: CASSPEGPQHF.

This chain uses TRBV6-5 with TRBJ1-4; perhaps TRBD1 as D (6 bases). This CDR3 has 14 residues. CDR1 is MNHEY and CDR2 is SVGAGI in the germline V gene. V was pared by 8 bases and J by 6 bases, with 16 bases between. The CDR3 DNA reads TGTGCCAGCGGGGTGGGGGCCTGGGATGAAAAACTGTTTTTT. This codes for CASGVGAWDEKLFF.

Only one count was recorded for this clone. The chain is built from TRBV7-2 and TRBJ1-2; TRBD1 is a possible D gene (6 bases). CDR3 length: 14 residues. The V end was cut by 8 bases, the J end by 7 bases, with 20 bases between. In germline, CDR1 is SGHTA, CDR2 FQGNSA. CDR3 nucleotides: TGTGCCAGCCGACTTTCGGGGGGGGCGCTTGGCTACACCTTC. This codes for CASRLSGGALGYTF.

This chain connects TRBV28 to TRBJ1-5; D is perhaps TRBD1 (6 bases). V was shortened by 5 bases and J by 5 bases, with 16 bases between the two germline ends. The CDR3 loop spans 15 amino acids. Germline V gene sequence: CDR1 MDHEN, CDR2 SYDVKM. In DNA form, the CDR3 reads TGTGCCAGCAGTCCCCTCCCAGCAGGGGATCAGCCCCAGCATTTT. Protein: CASSPLPAGDQPQHF.